A single sample is the source of the 15 T cell receptor beta chains below, sequenced in a study of CD8+ T cells in alopecia areata. Treatment given: oral pan-JAK inhibitor, 5-10 mg twice daily. Extraction and reverse transcription of RNA yielded cDNA as the sequencing template. Sequenced by immunoSEQ multiplex PCR; TCRdb stores in-frame clones only, minus some. This sample has about 180,000 clones, with roughly 46% found just once. This sample comprised CD8+ T cells sorted from blood, obtained at week 52, from a patient treated with tofacitinib. The origin of the receptors is a human donor with alopecia areata.

The chain combines TRBV4-1 with TRBJ1-2; TRBD1 aligns across 7 bases. Germline CDR1 and CDR2: MGHRA and YSYEKL. There are 14 residues in the CDR3. Trimming took 4 bases from V and 8 from J; bases not matched to a gene: 10. The CDR3 region is CASSPTEGARGYTF. As DNA, the CDR3 is TGCGCCAGCAGCCCAACAGAGGGGGCGCGGGGCTACACCTTC.

This clone was seen a handful of times. The genes are TRBV6-5 and TRBJ2-7; D uncertain. Trimming took 6 bases from V and 3 from J, leaving 15 bases between them. Germline CDR1 MNHEY, CDR2 SVGAGI. This CDR3 is 14 amino acids long. The CDR3 is CASRENSANYEQYF. The CDR3, as DNA: TGTGCCAGCAGAGAGAACAGCGCCAACTACGAGCAGTACTTC.

This chain joins TRBV5-7 and TRBJ2-7, with 9 bases matching TRBD1. TRBV5-7 falls under the ORF class, with uncertain function. CDR3 length: 14 residues. The junction had 12 bases not matched to a gene; V was cut back by 9 bases and J by 5 bases. The CDR3 region has the DNA TGTGCCACCGGAGGCGGGACAGGGCGACACGAGCAGTACTTC. Translated, it gives CATGGGTGRHEQYF.

This clone appeared a few times. The chain carries TRBV23-1 and TRBJ1-4, with D tentatively TRBD1 (5 bases). TRBV23-1 falls under the ORF class, with uncertain function. CDR3 length: 18 residues. The V end was cut by 8 bases, the J end by 2 bases, with 24 bases between. CDR3 nucleotides: TGCGCCAGCGGGACTGTTTGCAGGGCGGCCCGCACTAATGAAAAACTGTTTTTT. Amino acids: CASGTVCRAARTNEKLFF.

The chain has TRBV4-1 and TRBJ1-5; D remains ambiguous. The germline CDR1 and CDR2 sequences are MGHRA and YSYEKL. The germline V and J ends were trimmed by 1 base and 9 bases, with 13 bases remaining between them. This CDR3 comprises 14 residues. The CDR3, as DNA: TGCGCCAGCAGCCAAGTTGCCCTGTTTTTGCCCCAGCATTTT. Protein product: CASSQVALFLPQHF.

This clone occurred a few times. The J gene is TRBJ2-1, the V gene TRBV29-1; D possibly corresponds to TRBD1 (6 bases). The germline V gene encodes CDR1 SQVTM and CDR2 ANQGSEA. The CDR3 spans 14 residues. V was cut by 7 bases and J by 4 bases, with 17 bases left in between. CDR3 in amino acids: CSGFSRTDYNEQFF. CDR3 DNA: TGCAGCGGTTTTTCCCGGACAGATTACAATGAGCAGTTCTTC.

The chain employs TRBV2 and TRBJ2-3, with TRBD2 identical over 11 bases. Germline CDR1 and CDR2: SNHLY and FYNNEI. V shed 1 base and J 0 bases; nucleotides not matched to a gene: 15. The CDR3 extends over 21 amino acids. CDR3 region: CASSEGAGWPSGGTSTDTQYF. The CDR3 bases are TGTGCCAGCAGTGAAGGGGCCGGGTGGCCTAGCGGGGGGACCAGCACAGATACGCAGTATTTT.

This sequence joins TRBV27 and TRBJ2-6; D perhaps matches TRBD1 (5 bases). Between the trimmed V and J ends, which lost 0 bases and 2 bases, there was a span of 8 bases. The CDR3 has 16 amino acids. The germline V gene has CDR1 MNHEY and CDR2 SMNVEV (reference sequence). The CDR3 DNA reads TGTGCCAGCAGTTTATCGGCAGGGACTGGGGCCAACGTCCTGACTTTC. This sequence encodes CASSLSAGTGANVLTF.

This chain joins TRBV10-3 and TRBJ1-5; no firm D call. V lost 0 bases, J lost 5 bases, and 8 bases lay in between. This CDR3 contains 14 residues. Germline CDR1 ENHRY, CDR2 SYGVKD. This CDR3 is CAISESVGYQPQHF. As DNA, the CDR3 is TGTGCCATCAGTGAGTCTGTAGGGTATCAGCCCCAGCATTTT.

V and J are TRBV2 and TRBJ2-5, with TRBD2 identical over 8 bases. The CDR3 contains 14 residues. V dropped 11 bases and J dropped 5; count of bases not matched to a gene: 13. Germline loops: CDR1 SNHLY, CDR2 FYNNEI. DNA of the CDR3: TGTGCCCGGGGGGGGACCAAGGGTCGGGAGACCCAGTACTTC. Encoded protein: CARGGTKGRETQYF. The full variable domain, in which reference TRBV2 and TRBJ2-5 provide the parts outside the CDR3, is EPEVTQTPSHQVTQMGQEVILRCVPISNHLYFYWYRQILGQKVEFLVSFYNNEISEKSEIFDDQFSVERPDGSNFTLKIRSTKLEDSAMYFCARGGTKGRETQYFGPGTRLLVL.

This clone was seen only a few times. The gene calls are TRBV9 and TRBJ2-7; a possible D gene is TRBD2 (7 bases). Trimming took off 4 bases at V and 7 bases at J, with 18 bases between the two ends. The germline V gene has CDR1 SGDLS and CDR2 YYNGEE. The CDR3 runs 14 residues. As DNA, the CDR3 is TGTGCCAGCAGCCCCGATGGGGGGGCGGGAGAGCAGTACTTC. This codes for CASSPDGGAGEQYF.

V is TRBV6-5 and J is TRBJ1-1; D unresolved. Germline V CDR1 and CDR2: MNHEY, SVGAGI. CDR3 size: 14 residues. V lost 2 bases and J lost 2, with 9 bases in between. CDR3 DNA: TGTGCCAGCAGTTACCTTGAGGGTAACACTGAAGCTTTCTTT. Its translation is CASSYLEGNTEAFF.

J is TRBJ2-4 and V is TRBV2; D unclear. Germline V gene data show CDR1 as SNHLY and CDR2 as FYNNEI. CDR3 length: 13 residues. V lost 2 bases and J 1 base, leaving 3 bases between the germline ends. In DNA, the CDR3 is TGTGCCAGCAGTGAAAGGGCCAAAAACATTCAGTACTTC. Its protein product is CASSERAKNIQYF.

The chain combines TRBV29-1 with TRBJ1-1, with a weak D call TRBD1 (5 bases). Germline loops: CDR1 SQVTM, CDR2 ANQGSEA. Trimming shortened V by 7 bases and J by 4 bases, and 16 bases separated the two germline ends. This CDR3 region has 13 residues. This CDR3 reads CSAGTGGGTEAFF. The CDR3 region has the DNA TGCAGCGCGGGGACGGGTGGGGGCACTGAAGCTTTCTTT.

This clone was recorded a few times. This chain links TRBV10-3 with TRBJ1-1; no reliable D call. Germline CDR1 ENHRY, CDR2 SYGVKD. The CDR3 has 12 residues. The V end was cut by 4 bases, the J end by 1 base, with 4 bases between. The CDR3 DNA follows: TGTGCCATCAGTGGAGAGAACACTGAAGCTTTCTTT. Its translation is CAISGENTEAFF.